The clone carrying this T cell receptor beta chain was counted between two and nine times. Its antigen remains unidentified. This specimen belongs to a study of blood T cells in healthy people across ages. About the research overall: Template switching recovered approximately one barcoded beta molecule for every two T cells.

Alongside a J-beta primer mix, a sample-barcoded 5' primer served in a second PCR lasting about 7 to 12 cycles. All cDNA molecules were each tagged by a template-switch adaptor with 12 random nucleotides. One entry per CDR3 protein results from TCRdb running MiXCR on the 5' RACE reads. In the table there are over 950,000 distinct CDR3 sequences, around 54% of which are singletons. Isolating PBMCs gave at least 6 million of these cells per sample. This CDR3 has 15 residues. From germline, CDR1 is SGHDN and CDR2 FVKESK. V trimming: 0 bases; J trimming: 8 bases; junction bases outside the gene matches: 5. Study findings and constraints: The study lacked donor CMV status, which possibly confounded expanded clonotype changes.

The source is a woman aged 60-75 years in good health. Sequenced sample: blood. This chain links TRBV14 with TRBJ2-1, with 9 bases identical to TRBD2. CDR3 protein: CASSQDSGRRDEQFF. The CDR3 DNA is TGTGCCAGCAGCCAAGATAGCGGGAGACGGGATGAGCAGTTCTTC.